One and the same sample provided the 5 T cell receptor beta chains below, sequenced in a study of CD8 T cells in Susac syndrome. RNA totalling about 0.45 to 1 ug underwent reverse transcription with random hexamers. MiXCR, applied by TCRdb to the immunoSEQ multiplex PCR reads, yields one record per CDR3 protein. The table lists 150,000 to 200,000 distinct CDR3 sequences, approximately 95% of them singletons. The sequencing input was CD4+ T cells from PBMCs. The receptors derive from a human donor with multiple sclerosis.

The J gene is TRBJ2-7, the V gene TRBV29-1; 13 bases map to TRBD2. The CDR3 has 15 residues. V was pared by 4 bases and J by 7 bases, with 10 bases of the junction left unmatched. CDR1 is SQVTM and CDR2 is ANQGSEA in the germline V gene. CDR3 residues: CSVVSGTSGDTEQYF. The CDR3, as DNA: TGCAGCGTTGTGTCGGGGACTAGCGGGGATACTGAGCAGTACTTC.

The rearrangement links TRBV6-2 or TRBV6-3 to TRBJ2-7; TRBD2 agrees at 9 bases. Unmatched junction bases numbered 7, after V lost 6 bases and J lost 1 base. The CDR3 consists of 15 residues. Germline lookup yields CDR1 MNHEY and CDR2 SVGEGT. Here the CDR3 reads CASSSSGTVSYEQYF. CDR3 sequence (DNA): TGTGCCAGCAGCTCTAGCGGGACCGTTTCCTACGAGCAGTACTTC.

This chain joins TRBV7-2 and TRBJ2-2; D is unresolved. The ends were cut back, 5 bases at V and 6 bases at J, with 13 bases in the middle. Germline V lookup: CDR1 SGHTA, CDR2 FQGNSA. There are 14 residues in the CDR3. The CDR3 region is CASSAALFAGELFF. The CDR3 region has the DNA TGTGCCAGCAGCGCCGCGCTATTTGCCGGGGAGCTGTTTTTT.

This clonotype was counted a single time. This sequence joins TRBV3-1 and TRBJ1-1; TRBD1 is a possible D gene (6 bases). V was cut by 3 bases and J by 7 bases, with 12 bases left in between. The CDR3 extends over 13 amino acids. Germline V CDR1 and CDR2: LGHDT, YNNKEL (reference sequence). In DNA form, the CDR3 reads TGTGCCAGCAGCCAGCCCCCAGGGGTTGAAGCTTTCTTT. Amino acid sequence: CASSQPPGVEAFF.

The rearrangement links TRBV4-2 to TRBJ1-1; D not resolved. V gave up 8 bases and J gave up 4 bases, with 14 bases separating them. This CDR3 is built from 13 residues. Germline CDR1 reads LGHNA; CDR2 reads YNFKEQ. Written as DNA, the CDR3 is TGTGCCAGCGGGCTTAGGGTTGGCACTGAAGCTTTCTTT. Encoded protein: CASGLRVGTEAFF.